This TCR beta chain was identified in a study of blood T cell repertoires in COVID-19. Looking at the study overall: Material from acute and convalescent COVID-19 was sourced from the United States, Italy and Spain. PBMCs, B-cell-depleted T cells, or T cells were the source of the cDNA or gDNA that made up the material.

The assay was immunoSEQ multiplex PCR, and TCRdb's table has in-frame clones only and misses some. The top ten clones hold around 1.6% of a sample with approximately 150,000 clones, approximately 90% of them seen once. The germline V gene has CDR1 SGHKS and CDR2 YYEKEE (reference sequence). Trimming pared 0 bases from V and 5 bases from J, leaving 7 bases between. This CDR3 has 13 residues. The receptor comes from a woman aged 45 to 65 with acute or convalescent COVID-19. Material: peripheral blood. This chain links TRBV5-5 with TRBJ2-3; possibly TRBD2 for D (6 bases). The CDR3 DNA reads TGTGCCAGCAGCTTGGGCGGGAAAGATACGCAGTATTTT. This codes for CASSLGGKDTQYF.